This is a list of T cell receptor beta chains from one sample in a study of cytomegalovirus exposure and HLA in healthy donors. Clones were sequenced by immunoSEQ multiplex PCR, and TCRdb holds only the in-frame ones, with some missing. The sample has 95,000 to 100,000 clones; approximately 71% are singletons. Sequencing was performed on PBMCs. The receptors were sampled from a female donor in good health and CMV-seronegative. Both conserved end residues are part of each CDR3. The D gene is left open where the match is weak. For some rows the clone size is stated as once, few or many, or as a class when expanded; others skip it.

d_gene,v_gene,abundance,j_gene,CDR3aa,CDR3nt
TRBD2,TRBV13,.,TRBJ2-7,CASSLKRETYYEQYF,TGTGCCAGCAGCTTAAAGCGGGAAACCTATTACGAGCAGTACTTC
.,TRBV11-3,.,TRBJ2-2,CASSLATTNTGELFF,TGTGCCAGCAGCTTAGCGACAACTAACACCGGGGAGCTGTTTTTT
TRBD1,TRBV15,.,TRBJ1-1,CATSRDYPRDRVFTEAFF,TGTGCCACCAGCAGAGATTATCCTCGGGACAGGGTTTTCACTGAAGCTTTCTTT
.,TRBV6-5,many,TRBJ1-1,CASSYSYPMNTEAFF,TGTGCCAGCAGTTACTCGTACCCTATGAACACTGAAGCTTTCTTT
.,TRBV9,.,TRBJ2-1,CASSVAGYNEQFF,TGTGCCAGCAGCGTAGCAGGGTACAATGAGCAGTTCTTC
.,TRBV30,.,TRBJ2-7,CAWSLGPPYEQYF,TGTGCCTGGAGTCTCGGTCCACCCTACGAGCAGTACTTC
.,TRBV7-3,.,TRBJ2-7,CASSLTGGVAYEQYF,TGTGCCAGCAGCTTAACGGGGGGAGTGGCGTACGAGCAGTACTTC
TRBD2,TRBV9,.,TRBJ2-7,CASSEGTSGYYEQYF,TGTGCCAGCAGCGAGGGGACTAGCGGTTACTACGAGCAGTACTTC
.,TRBV5-6,.,TRBJ1-1,CASSYLTGNTEAFF,TGTGCCAGCAGCTATTTGACAGGGAACACTGAAGCTTTCTTT
.,TRBV11-2,.,TRBJ2-5,CASSPTAGVYQETQYF,TGTGCCAGCAGCCCTACTGCAGGGGTGTACCAAGAGACCCAGTACTTC
TRBD1,TRBV7-9,.,TRBJ1-5,CASSSSGTGPIGQPQHF,TGTGCCAGCAGCTCGTCCGGGACAGGACCTATCGGTCAGCCCCAGCATTTT
TRBD1,TRBV7-9,once,TRBJ2-1,CASSLSLGGPDEFF,TGTGCCAGCAGCTTGAGTTTAGGGGGCCCGGACGAGTTCTTC
.,TRBV28,few,TRBJ1-4,CASRVGTTYEKLFF,TGTGCCAGCAGGGTGGGGACAACCTATGAAAAACTGTTTTTT
TRBD1,TRBV6-6,.,TRBJ1-5,CASSGQGSNQPQHF,TGTGCCAGCTCCGGACAGGGGAGCAATCAGCCCCAGCATTTT
.,TRBV19,.,TRBJ2-1,CASSIGGRNNERFF,TGTGCCAGTAGTATTGGCGGGCGCAACAATGAGCGGTTCTTC
.,TRBV14,.,TRBJ1-6,CASSQGNRVNSPLHF,TGTGCCAGCAGCCAGGGCAACAGGGTTAACTCACCCCTCCACTTT
.,TRBV29-1,.,TRBJ1-2,CSVGRGTNYGYTF,TGCAGCGTGGGGAGGGGGACTAACTATGGCTACACCTTC
TRBD1,TRBV7-2,few,TRBJ2-5,CASSSVWSGGRETQYF,TGTGCCAGCAGCTCCGTATGGTCAGGGGGCCGGGAGACCCAGTACTTC
TRBD1,TRBV5-1,once,TRBJ2-4,CASSPDRGQAKNIQYF,TGCGCCAGCAGCCCTGACAGGGGGCAAGCCAAAAACATTCAGTACTTC
.,TRBV7-9,.,TRBJ2-1,CASSGPPLEGVEQFF,TGTGCCAGCAGCGGCCCCCCTCTAGAAGGGGTTGAGCAGTTCTTC
TRBD2,TRBV6-1,.,TRBJ2-2,CASSSAGETGELFF,TGTGCCAGCAGCTCAGCGGGAGAAACCGGGGAGCTGTTTTTT